Following are 31 T cell receptor beta chains from one sample sequenced in a study of patients and donors after allogeneic stem cell transplantation. TCRdb redid the calling of the RT-PCR reads with MiXCR, one entry per CDR3 protein. The table lists some 160,000 distinct CDR3 sequences, roughly 22% of them singletons. Input material: blood, either unsorted or a sorted T cell fraction (not recorded which). These receptors originate from a human donor who was either an allogeneic HSCT recipient or a stem cell or donor lymphocyte infusion donor (not recorded which). It is not recorded whose cells these are; they may come from a transplant donor.

This sequence joins TRBV29-1 and TRBJ1-1; TRBD1 aligns across 8 bases. This CDR3 region has 16 residues. V shed 3 bases and J 0 bases; nucleotides not matched to a gene: 9. The germline V gene has CDR1 SQVTM and CDR2 ANQGSEA. In nucleotides, the CDR3 is TGCAGCGTTGACCTCCGGACAGGGCGGATGAACACTGAAGCTTTCTTT. It codes for CSVDLRTGRMNTEAFF.

In this sample, this clonotype turned up a few times. J is TRBJ2-7 and V is TRBV12-3 or TRBV12-4; D unclear. V was pared by 8 bases and J by 2 bases, with 13 bases between. CDR3 length: 13 residues. CDR3 in amino acids: CASGPNSPYEQYF. The DNA for the CDR3 is TGTGCCAGCGGTCCAAACAGCCCCTACGAGCAGTACTTC.

This sequence joins TRBV7-8 and TRBJ1-4; a weak D match, TRBD1 (6 bases). This CDR3 is built from 15 residues. V gave up 5 bases and J gave up 5 bases, with 15 bases separating them. The germline V gene has CDR1 SGHVS and CDR2 FQNEAQ. Written as DNA, the CDR3 is TGTGCCAGCAGCCCGGGTTACGGGGGCAATGAAAAACTGTTTTTT. It encodes CASSPGYGGNEKLFF. Full variable domain (missing parts from reference TRBV7-8 and TRBJ1-4): GAGVSQSPRYKVAKRGQDVALRCDPISGHVSLFWYQQALGQGPEFLTYFQNEAQLDKSGLPSDRFFAERPEGSVSTLKIQRTQQEDSAVYLCASSPGYGGNEKLFFGSGTQLSVL.

The chain links TRBV20-1 to TRBJ2-2; D is unclear. This CDR3 contains 14 residues. Trimming shortened V by 3 bases and J by 0 bases, and 8 bases separated the two germline ends. Per the germline V gene, CDR1 is DFQATT and CDR2 is SNEGSKA (reference sequence). CDR3 DNA: TGCAGTGCTAGTGTCAGAACGAACACCGGGGAGCTGTTTTTT. Its protein is CSASVRTNTGELFF.

In its sample, this clonotype was seen a few times. The chain is built from TRBV7-9 and TRBJ2-1, with 7 bases matching TRBD1. The CDR3 is made up of 15 amino acids. The germline V gene has CDR1 SEHNR and CDR2 FQNEAQ (reference sequence). J was trimmed by 0 bases and V by 4 bases; bases with no gene match: 3. The CDR3 sequence: CASSSTGVSYNEQFF. CDR3 sequence (DNA): TGTGCCAGCAGCTCAACAGGGGTCTCCTACAATGAGCAGTTCTTC. The complete variable domain, with remaining parts taken from reference TRBV7-9 and TRBJ2-1, reads DTGVSQNPRHKITKRGQNVTFRCDPISEHNRLYWYRQTLGQGPEFLTYFQNEAQLEKSRLLSDRFSAERPKGSFSTLEIQRTEQGDSAMYLCASSSTGVSYNEQFFGPGTRLTVL.

This clonotype has just a few counts. The rearrangement joins TRBV11-2 to TRBJ1-4; a possible D gene is TRBD1 (5 bases). The ends were cut back, 2 bases at V and 12 bases at J, with 10 bases in the middle. The length of the CDR3 is 12 residues. CDR1 is SGHAT, CDR2 FQNNGV, per germline. The CDR3 coding sequence is TGTGCCAGCAGCTTATCAGGGATAGAACTGTTTTTT. Translated: CASSLSGIELFF.

This clonotype was seen a handful of times. The rearrangement links TRBV29-1 to TRBJ1-2, with D hard to call. Germline loops: CDR1 SQVTM, CDR2 ANQGSEA. V was shortened by 5 bases and J by 0 bases, with 22 bases between the two germline ends. The CDR3 runs 17 residues. The CDR3 DNA follows: TGCAGCGTTTCTTTTGCGACGGTGGCCATAGCTAACTATGGCTACACCTTC. This codes for CSVSFATVAIANYGYTF. The whole variable domain, filled in from reference TRBV29-1 and TRBJ1-2, reads SAVISQKPSRDICQRGTSLTIQCQVDSQVTMMFWYRQQPGQSLTLIATANQGSEATYESGFVIDKFPISRPNLTFSTLTVSNMSPEDSSIYLCSVSFATVAIANYGYTFGSGTRLTVV.

This clonotype was seen once. The J gene is TRBJ2-7, the V gene TRBV5-5, with D unclear. Germline V CDR1 and CDR2: SGHKS, YYEKEE (reference sequence). This CDR3 contains 13 residues. The V end lost 4 bases, the J end lost 0 bases, and 8 bases lay between the germline ends. In DNA, the CDR3 is TGTGCCAGCAGCGGAAGGGTCTCCTACGAGCAGTACTTC. Amino acid sequence: CASSGRVSYEQYF.

V usage is TRBV9 and J usage is TRBJ2-3; D gene ambiguous. The V end lost 3 bases, the J end lost 8 bases, and 7 bases lay between the germline ends. Germline loops: CDR1 SGDLS, CDR2 YYNGEE. This CDR3 has 11 amino acids. The CDR3 coding sequence is TGTGCCAGCAGCGGGGAAGGTACGCAGTATTTT. Translated, it gives CASSGEGTQYF.

The genes are TRBV7-7 and TRBJ2-3, with D possibly matching TRBD2 (5 bases). The V end was cut by 1 base, the J end by 0 bases, with 8 bases between. The germline V gene has CDR1 SSHAT and CDR2 FNYEAQ (reference sequence). The CDR3 loop spans 15 amino acids. The CDR3 DNA reads TGTGCCAGCAGCTTAGGCTGGACTAGCACAGATACGCAGTATTTT. Encoded protein: CASSLGWTSTDTQYF.

There are a few counts of this clonotype. The V and J genes are TRBV7-9 and TRBJ1-1, with TRBD1 as a possible D gene (5 bases). The V end lost 6 bases, the J end lost 0 bases, and 20 bases lay between the germline ends. The germline V gene encodes CDR1 SEHNR and CDR2 FQNEAQ (reference sequence). There are 17 residues in the CDR3. CDR3 region: CASRRDRSNRMNTEAFF. The DNA for the CDR3 is TGTGCCAGCAGGAGAGACAGATCGAATCGTATGAACACTGAAGCTTTCTTT.

This clonotype was picked up a small number of times. The chain has TRBV29-1 and TRBJ2-1; 12 nucleotides match TRBD2. V lost 7 bases and J lost 3; bases outside the gene matches: 10. The CDR3 extends over 16 amino acids. Germline-derived CDR1 and CDR2 are SQVTM and ANQGSEA. The CDR3, as DNA: TGCAGCGCCCTTCTAGCGGGGGGGCTTGTCTACAATGAGCAGTTCTTC. It codes for CSALLAGGLVYNEQFF.

The chain joins TRBV30 to TRBJ2-7; D possibly corresponds to TRBD1 (7 bases). Germline V gene sequence: CDR1 GTSNPN, CDR2 SVGIG (reference sequence). The V gene lost 8 bases and the J gene lost 2 bases, with 19 bases spanning the gap. The CDR3 loop spans 14 amino acids. In DNA form, the CDR3 reads TGTGCCACCTACGACAGGGAGGTGCCCTACGAGCAGTACTTC. This encodes CATYDREVPYEQYF.

The chain joins TRBV20-1 to TRBJ2-2; 7 nucleotides agree with TRBD1. The V segment lost 7 bases and the J segment 1 base; nucleotides outside the gene matches: 6. Germline loops: CDR1 DFQATT, CDR2 SNEGSKA (reference sequence). The CDR3 loop spans 14 amino acids. The CDR3 spells CSGTDRRNTGELFF. DNA of the CDR3: TGCAGTGGGACGGACAGGCGGAACACCGGGGAGCTGTTTTTT.

The table lists this clonotype with a count of one. The chain joins TRBV6-1 to TRBJ1-2; D unresolved. The CDR3 consists of 13 residues. Germline lookup yields CDR1 MNHNS and CDR2 SASEGT. The V end lost 6 bases, the J end lost 8 bases, and 16 bases lay between the germline ends. CDR3 sequence (DNA): TGTGCCAGCAGAGAAACGGCTCCGGTGGGCTACACCTTC. Its translation: CASRETAPVGYTF.

This chain links TRBV4-2 with TRBJ2-2; 14 bases map to TRBD2. V shed 3 bases, J shed 5 bases, and the junction held 2 bases outside the gene matches. Germline CDR1 and CDR2: LGHNA and YNFKEQ. This CDR3 is built from 16 residues. For the CDR3, the DNA is TGTGCCAGCAGCCACGGACTAGCGGGAGGTACCGGGGAGCTGTTTTTT. This translates into CASSHGLAGGTGELFF.

This clonotype showed up just a few times. This chain connects TRBV7-9 to TRBJ1-2; TRBD1 matches at 9 bases. This CDR3 is built from 14 residues. V lost 7 bases and J lost 2; bases outside the gene matches: 5. The germline gives CDR1 SEHNR, CDR2 FQNEAQ (reference sequence). The CDR3 protein is CASTWDRVNYGYTF. The CDR3 DNA reads TGTGCCAGCACCTGGGACAGGGTAAACTATGGCTACACCTTC. The variable domain in full, with the rest retrieved from reference TRBV7-9 and TRBJ1-2, is DTGVSQNPRHKITKRGQNVTFRCDPISEHNRLYWYRQTLGQGPEFLTYFQNEAQLEKSRLLSDRFSAERPKGSFSTLEIQRTEQGDSAMYLCASTWDRVNYGYTFGSGTRLTVV.

This clonotype has a handful of counts. In nucleotides, the CDR3 is TGTGCCAGCAGTGTGGGTTTCCGAGAGACGGAGACCCAGTACTTC. Its protein is CASSVGFRETETQYF. The chain combines TRBV2 with TRBJ2-5; no clear D gene. Looked up from germline, CDR1 is SNHLY and CDR2 is FYNNEI. V was clipped by 4 bases and J by 5 bases, with 17 bases between them. The CDR3 covers 15 residues.

The chain uses TRBV29-1 and TRBJ1-1; possibly TRBD1 for D (5 bases). The V end lost 5 bases, the J end lost 3 bases, and 10 bases lay between the germline ends. The CDR3 is 12 amino acids. Germline lookup yields CDR1 SQVTM and CDR2 ANQGSEA. CDR3 in DNA: TGCAGCGTTCGGGGCGCACACACTGAAGCTTTCTTT. Translated, it gives CSVRGAHTEAFF.

Many counts were recorded for this clonotype. The chain links TRBV5-1 to TRBJ1-2, with TRBD1 matching over 8 bases. The CDR3 loop spans 14 amino acids. The V gene's germline CDR1 is SGHRS and CDR2 YFSETQ. The V and J ends lost 4 bases and 7 bases, in that order; junction bases with no gene match: 9. CDR3 loop: CASSMGQDLSGYTF. The DNA for the CDR3 is TGCGCCAGCAGCATGGGACAGGATCTCTCTGGCTACACCTTC.

V gene TRBV7-2 combines with J gene TRBJ1-5, with a possible D match to TRBD1 (6 bases). Trimming shortened V by 2 bases and J by 7 bases, and 12 bases separated the two germline ends. The length of the CDR3 is 14 residues. The V gene's germline CDR1 is SGHTA and CDR2 FQGNSA. The CDR3 here is CASSLRNRDQPQHF. CDR3 bases: TGTGCCAGCAGCTTAAGAAACAGGGACCAGCCCCAGCATTTT. The full variable domain, its missing parts supplied by reference TRBV7-2 and TRBJ1-5, is GAGVSQSPSNKVTEKGKDVELRCDPISGHTALYWYRQSLGQGLEFLIYFQGNSAPDKSGLPSDRFSAERTGGSVSTLTIQRTQQEDSAVYLCASSLRNRDQPQHFGDGTRLSIL.

This rearrangement joins TRBV12-3 or TRBV12-4 to TRBJ2-5; possibly TRBD2 for D (6 bases). Trimming shortened V by 4 bases and J by 5 bases, and 23 bases separated the two germline ends. CDR3 length: 17 residues. The CDR3, as DNA: TGTGCCAGCAGTTCTCTGTGGGGGGAGGACCCCACGGAGACCCAGTACTTC. It specifies CASSSLWGEDPTETQYF.

This clonotype has only a few counts. V usage is TRBV15 and J usage is TRBJ1-1; D is unresolved. Trimming left V 0 bases short and J 3 bases short, with 14 bases between. Per the germline V gene, CDR1 is LNHNV and CDR2 is YYDKDF (reference sequence). The CDR3 loop spans 16 amino acids. Here the CDR3 reads CATSRDSFGEDTEAFF. DNA for the CDR3: TGTGCCACCAGCAGAGATTCCTTTGGGGAGGACACTGAAGCTTTCTTT.

This clonotype appeared a few times. The rearrangement links TRBV12-3 or TRBV12-4 to TRBJ2-7; TRBD1 aligns across 9 bases. The V segment lost 6 bases and the J segment 5 bases; nucleotides outside the gene matches: 5. This CDR3 is built from 13 residues. CDR3 sequence reads: CASRTGGIDEQYF. The CDR3 DNA follows: TGTGCCAGCAGGACAGGGGGTATCGACGAGCAGTACTTC.

This clonotype was found many times. V is TRBV7-2 and J is TRBJ1-5; no clear D. Germline CDR1 reads SGHTA; CDR2 reads FQGNSA. The V end lost 3 bases, the J end lost 2 bases, and 11 bases lay between the germline ends. The CDR3 loop spans 15 amino acids. The CDR3 region is CASSFLSGRNQPQHF. CDR3 coding DNA: TGTGCCAGCAGCTTCTTGTCCGGGCGCAATCAGCCCCAGCATTTT.

In this sample, this clonotype turned up a few times. The V and J genes are TRBV5-1 and TRBJ2-6; D uncertain. V was trimmed by 0 bases and J by 2 bases, leaving 6 bases between them. Looked up from germline, CDR1 is SGHRS and CDR2 is YFSETQ. The length of the CDR3 is 15 residues. This chain's CDR3 is CASSLDVTGANVLTF. The CDR3 region has the DNA TGCGCCAGCAGCTTGGACGTAACTGGGGCCAACGTCCTGACTTTC.

The V and J genes are TRBV2 and TRBJ1-5, with D possibly being TRBD1 (6 bases). CDR1 is SNHLY, CDR2 FYNNEI, per germline. The CDR3 sequence is 14 residues long. Trimming left V 1 base short and J 5 bases short, with 9 bases between. The CDR3 DNA sequence: TGTGCCAGCAGTGAAGGGACAGAACATCAGCCCCAGCATTTT. This sequence encodes CASSEGTEHQPQHF.

This clonotype was counted only a few times. V and J are TRBV29-1 and TRBJ2-7; TRBD1 aligns across 7 bases. CDR1 is SQVTM, CDR2 ANQGSEA, per germline. The CDR3 runs 13 residues. With V trimmed by 6 bases and J by 2 bases, 7 bases remained unmatched. CDR3 nucleotides: TGCAGCGTGAAGGACAGGTTTACCTACGAGCAGTACTTC. It specifies CSVKDRFTYEQYF.

This clonotype was counted only a few times. V usage is TRBV5-1 and J usage is TRBJ2-7; no reliable D call. This CDR3 is built from 13 residues. Trimming left V 0 bases short and J 3 bases short, with 7 bases between. Germline CDR1 is SGHRS and CDR2 is YFSETQ. CDR3 amino acids: CASSLGTVYEQYF. The CDR3 coding sequence is TGCGCCAGCAGCTTGGGGACCGTCTACGAGCAGTACTTC.

The chain links TRBV20-1 to TRBJ1-4; D unresolved. V was trimmed by 6 bases and J by 2 bases, leaving 7 bases between them. In germline, CDR1 is DFQATT, CDR2 SNEGSKA (reference sequence). This CDR3 comprises 12 residues. The CDR3 DNA is TGCAGTGCAAAGGAGACTAATGAAAAACTGTTTTTT. Protein sequence: CSAKETNEKLFF.

This chain connects TRBV14 to TRBJ2-7; 7 bases align to TRBD1. CDR3 length equals 14 residues. Trimming took 3 bases from V and 5 from J; bases not matched to a gene: 7. Germline V lookup: CDR1 SGHDN, CDR2 FVKESK. This CDR3 reads CASSQTWDSHEQYF. The DNA for the CDR3 is TGTGCCAGCAGCCAGACCTGGGACAGCCACGAGCAGTACTTC.